These T cell receptor beta chains were read from a single sample in a study of lymphopenia after photon versus proton radiotherapy. The repertoire was sequenced with immunoSEQ multiplex PCR; TCRdb's copy has only in-frame clones and lacks some. The data hold roughly 45,000 clones, with less than 90% observed a single time. Sequenced material: peripheral blood, taken from a patient treated with photon-based radiotherapy. The source of these receptors is a man aged 35-49 years with gastric cancer. CDR3s leave out the opening cysteine and the closing phenylalanine or tryptophan. The order of the fields is V gene, J gene, CDR3 protein.

TRBV7-2	TRBJ1-2	ASSPTVYGYT
TRBV4-3	TRBJ1-2	ASSQEGAVGYT
TRBV11-2	TRBJ1-1	ASSYSPNTEAF
TRBV5-1	TRBJ2-1	ASSVGTGLGSNEQF
TRBV9	TRBJ1-4	ASSARQGSLATNEKLF
TRBV5-4	TRBJ2-5	ASSPAGTGQETQY
TRBV6-5	TRBJ1-1	ASIGGTGAF
TRBV27	TRBJ2-1	ASRQGSYNEQF
TRBV5-1	TRBJ1-1	ASSLGANTEAF
TRBV7-2	TRBJ2-5	ATSRQEETQY
TRBV29-1	TRBJ1-1	SVSGGEAF
TRBV7-9	TRBJ2-3	ASSLVAGGPWGTDTQY
TRBV9	TRBJ2-3	ASSPLAGDGDTQY
TRBV5-1	TRBJ1-1	ASSLDPGLNTEAF
TRBV30	TRBJ2-2	AWSRGTRLNTGELF
TRBV7-6	TRBJ1-2	ASSWGQSSYGYT
TRBV15	TRBJ2-7	ATSDHLGAAEQY
TRBV18	TRBJ2-7	ASSPPSLATSYEQY
TRBV21-1	TRBJ1-2	ASSSRRHLNYGYT
TRBV27	TRBJ1-2	ASSLTRVNYGYT
TRBV19	TRBJ1-1	ASSTTTGGAF
TRBV9	TRBJ2-3	ASSVEGRGGTDTQY
TRBV7-9	TRBJ2-2	ASSFTFRTDQRRELF
TRBV6-5	TRBJ1-6	ASSYLTAVRSPLH
TRBV2	TRBJ2-3	ASSPGTSGGRGDTQY
TRBV4-2	TRBJ1-4	ASSLRQGTRVF
TRBV7-2	TRBJ1-6	ASSSRPSPLH
TRBV5-6	TRBJ2-1	ASSLWASWQF
TRBV30	TRBJ1-2	AWTDSNYGYT
TRBV5-6	TRBJ1-1	ASSLGGEAF
TRBV19	TRBJ2-2	ASSIDGMRTGELF
TRBV10-2	TRBJ1-2	ASSEGPIYGYT
TRBV6-1	TRBJ1-2	ASSEGTANNYGYT
TRBV5-1	TRBJ2-7	ASSLDQQGGGGYEQY
TRBV7-2	TRBJ1-3	ASSSDLRPSGNTIY
TRBV2	TRBJ1-4	ASVNYDRQKLF
TRBV30	TRBJ2-4	AWSGLAGNIQY
TRBV11-3	NA	ASSPTGGTYEQY
TRBV30	TRBJ2-3	AWFRSETQY
TRBV19	TRBJ1-5	ASTGSGYDQPQH
TRBV7-2	TRBJ1-2	ASSPSQGNYGYT
TRBV9	TRBJ1-4	ASSTSPRTDEKLF
TRBV5-6	TRBJ2-5	ASSLQETQY
TRBV11-2	TRBJ2-5	ASSLARRETQY
TRBV19	TRBJ2-2	ASTIQGFGELF
TRBV7-2	TRBJ2-5	ASSRSRSGETQY
TRBV5-1	TRBJ2-1	ASSSGDSLSYNEQF
TRBV5-4	TRBJ2-7	ASSSRWGTGVAEQY
TRBV2	TRBJ1-2	ASSDGTANYGYT
TRBV7-9	TRBJ1-6	ASSHPQEGLSPLH
TRBV4-2	TRBJ1-3	ASSQDLGTNGNTIY